Listed below are T cell receptor beta chains from one sample, sequenced in a study of OX40 agonist ivuxolimab in advanced cancers. Using immunoSEQ multiplex PCR, the repertoire was profiled, and TCRdb retains in-frame clones only, with some absent. The sample holds tens of thousands of clones, approximately 80% seen once. The material sequenced was CD4+ or CD8+ T cells sorted from blood, taken in a trial of the OX40 agonist ivuxolimab. Source of these receptors: an adult with an advanced solid tumor such as melanoma, head and neck, liver or kidney cancer. Both conserved end residues are part of each CDR3. Fields, in order: CDR3 protein, CDR3 DNA, D gene, J gene, clone size, CDR3 length, V gene. A D gene is named only where the DNA matches it firmly. Size tells how often a clone was seen (once, few, many) or the class of an expanded clone, and some rows leave it out.

CASSLGGQGTEKLFF,TGTGCCAGCAGCTTAGGGGGACAGGGAACCGAAAAACTGTTTTTT,TRBD1,TRBJ1-4,.,15,TRBV7-9
CASSPPPTRIGHEQFF,TGTGCCAGCAGTCCTCCCCCTACTAGAATCGGGCATGAGCAGTTCTTC,.,TRBJ2-1,.,16,TRBV27
CASSRTDGTEAFF,TGTGCCAGCTCACGGACAGACGGCACTGAAGCTTTCTTT,.,TRBJ1-1,.,13,TRBV18
CASSLDGTGGLDTQYF,TGTGCCAGCAGCTTAGATGGGACAGGGGGCTTAGATACGCAGTATTTT,TRBD1,TRBJ2-3,.,16,TRBV7-7
CASSLVLGGGNTEAFF,TGCGCCAGCAGCCTCGTGTTAGGGGGAGGGAACACTGAAGCTTTCTTT,.,TRBJ1-1,.,16,TRBV5-1
CASSQDRQAGPSGNTIYF,TGCGCCAGCAGCCAAGATCGACAGGCGGGACCCTCTGGAAACACCATATATTTT,.,TRBJ1-3,.,18,TRBV4-1
CASSPGVGGGLETQYF,TGTGCCAGCAGCCCCGGGGTCGGGGGGGGCCTGGAGACCCAGTACTTC,TRBD2,TRBJ2-5,.,16,TRBV7-2
CASSYESTKAYEQYF,TGTGCCAGCAGTTACGAGTCCACTAAGGCCTACGAGCAGTACTTC,.,TRBJ2-7,.,15,TRBV6-6
CASSVAGNTEAFF,TGTGCCAGCAGCGTAGCCGGGAACACTGAAGCTTTCTTT,.,TRBJ1-1,once,13,TRBV9
CASSPRTAPDTQYF,TGCGCCAGCAGCCCCCGGACAGCCCCCGATACGCAGTATTTT,.,TRBJ2-3,.,14,TRBV5-1
CASREDRVNSPLHF,TGCGCCAGCAGAGAAGACAGGGTAAACTCACCCCTCCACTTT,TRBD1,TRBJ1-6,.,14,TRBV10-2
CASSFGGYWQYF,TGTGCCAGCAGCTTTGGCGGCTACTGGCAGTATTTT,.,TRBJ2-3,.,12,TRBV7-2
CASSVTGANRNTEAFF,TGTGCCAGCAGCGTCACCGGGGCGAACCGGAACACTGAAGCTTTCTTT,.,TRBJ1-1,.,16,TRBV5-5
CASSGKAGQLMLGTEAFF,TGTGCCAGCAGTGGGAAGGCGGGGCAACTTATGCTGGGCACTGAAGCTTTCTTT,.,TRBJ1-1,.,18,TRBV2
CASSSLGTGNQPQHF,TGTGCCAGCAGTTCCCTCGGGACGGGAAATCAGCCCCAGCATTTT,.,TRBJ1-5,.,15,TRBV28
CASSNRTNYGYTF,TGTGCCAGCAGTAACAGGACTAACTATGGCTACACCTTC,.,TRBJ1-2,.,13,TRBV7-2
CASNHTGRQGRNNEKLFF,TGTGCCAGCAATCACACCGGGAGACAGGGTAGGAATAATGAAAAACTGTTTTTT,.,TRBJ1-4,.,18,TRBV21-1
CASSEGLEGYTGELFF,TGTGCCAGCAGTGAGGGGCTAGAAGGATACACCGGGGAGCTGTTTTTT,.,TRBJ2-2,.,16,TRBV2
CASSSQGEGTEAFF,TGTGCCAGCAGTTCCCAGGGAGAAGGGACTGAAGCTTTCTTT,.,TRBJ1-1,.,14,TRBV27
CASSLGMGTYEQYF,TGTGCCAGCAGCCTTGGGATGGGCACCTACGAGCAGTACTTC,.,TRBJ2-7,.,14,TRBV5-4
CASSRYYPSNEKLFF,TGTGCCAGCAGCCGCTATTACCCCTCTAATGAAAAACTGTTTTTT,.,TRBJ1-4,.,15,TRBV10-3
CASSPERGPGETQYF,TGTGCCAGCAGCCCCGAGCGGGGTCCTGGGGAGACCCAGTACTTC,TRBD2,TRBJ2-5,.,15,TRBV2
CASVFSSGGGYTF,TGTGCCAGCGTCTTCTCTTCAGGGGGCGGCTACACCTTC,TRBD1,TRBJ1-2,.,13,TRBV2
CASRVTGTANTEAFF,TGTGCCAGCAGAGTAACCGGGACAGCGAACACTGAAGCTTTCTTT,TRBD1,TRBJ1-1,.,15,TRBV6-4
CASRIPGLAGPETQYF,TGTGCCAGCAGGATTCCGGGACTAGCGGGGCCCGAGACCCAGTACTTC,TRBD2,TRBJ2-5,.,16,TRBV2
CASSPQGPSGNTIYF,TGCGCCAGCAGTCCCCAGGGTCCATCTGGAAACACCATATATTTT,.,TRBJ1-3,.,15,TRBV10-1
CSVDPRTGRNQPQHF,TGCAGCGTGGACCCCCGGACAGGTCGCAATCAGCCCCAGCATTTT,TRBD1,TRBJ1-5,.,15,TRBV29-1
CASSQGKRGNPTDTQYF,TGTGCCAGCAGCCAAGGGAAGCGGGGGAACCCCACAGATACGCAGTATTTT,TRBD2,TRBJ2-3,.,17,TRBV4-2
CASSKVLGRNIQYF,TGTGCCAGCAGCAAAGTCCTAGGGAGGAACATTCAGTACTTC,.,TRBJ2-4,.,14,TRBV21-1
CASSYTTGELFF,TGTGCCAGCAGTTACACTACCGGGGAGCTGTTTTTT,.,TRBJ2-2,.,12,TRBV6-9
CASRFREQGGTTGELFF,TGTGCCAGTAGATTTCGAGAACAGGGGGGGACCACCGGGGAGCTGTTTTTT,.,TRBJ2-2,.,17,TRBV19
CASRGYRDSGNTIYF,TGTGCCAGCAGGGGTTACAGGGACTCTGGAAACACCATATATTTT,.,TRBJ1-3,few,15,TRBV2
CASSQQGSNTEAFF,TGTGCCAGCAGCCAACAGGGGTCGAACACTGAAGCTTTCTTT,TRBD1,TRBJ1-1,.,14,TRBV6-6
CSANYSPLHF,TGCAGTGCTAACTATTCACCCCTCCACTTT,.,TRBJ1-6,.,10,TRBV20-1
CASRIGWVTDTQYF,TGTGCCAGCAGAATTGGGTGGGTCACAGATACGCAGTATTTT,.,TRBJ2-3,.,14,TRBV27
CASSPTGGQREKLFF,TGTGCCAGTAGTCCTACAGGGGGACAGCGTGAAAAACTGTTTTTT,TRBD1,TRBJ1-4,.,15,TRBV19
CASKGGGSTDTQYF,TGTGCCAGCAAAGGCGGGGGGAGCACAGATACGCAGTATTTT,TRBD2,TRBJ2-3,.,14,TRBV5-4
CASSVDPGQYGYTF,TGTGCCAGCAGTGTTGACCCTGGGCAGTATGGCTACACCTTC,.,TRBJ1-2,.,14,TRBV6-5
CASSLLAGAREQYF,TGTGCCAGCAGTTTATTGGCGGGGGCAAGAGAGCAGTACTTC,.,TRBJ2-7,.,14,TRBV28
CASSYRDSGANVLTF,TGTGCCAGCAGTTACAGGGACTCTGGGGCCAACGTCCTGACTTTC,.,TRBJ2-6,.,15,TRBV6-5
CASSLEKGLGELFF,TGCGCCAGCAGCTTGGAGAAAGGGCTCGGGGAGCTGTTTTTT,.,TRBJ2-2,.,14,TRBV5-1
CASGSGTGRRIQYF,TGTGCCAGCGGATCCGGGACAGGGAGGCGCATTCAGTACTTC,TRBD1,TRBJ2-4,.,14,TRBV6-6
CADNGQGKTYEQYF,TGCGCCGATAACGGACAGGGTAAAACCTACGAGCAGTACTTC,TRBD1,TRBJ2-7,.,14,TRBV23-1
CASSSIRVPNTEAFF,TGTGCCAGTAGCTCCATTAGGGTTCCGAACACTGAAGCTTTCTTT,.,TRBJ1-1,.,15,TRBV19
CASSLDVQGQETQYF,TGCGCCAGCAGCTTGGACGTTCAGGGACAAGAGACCCAGTACTTC,.,TRBJ2-5,.,15,TRBV5-1
CSASYGETQYF,TGCAGTGCTAGTTATGGGGAGACCCAGTACTTC,.,TRBJ2-5,.,11,TRBV20-1
CASSVLGTGENYGYTF,TGTGCCAGTAGTGTCCTCGGGACAGGGGAAAACTATGGCTACACCTTC,TRBD1,TRBJ1-2,.,16,TRBV19
CAIGQGGNQPQHF,TGTGCCATCGGACAGGGTGGAAATCAGCCCCAGCATTTT,TRBD1,TRBJ1-5,.,13,TRBV10-3
CASSEQASGIYEQYF,TGCGCCAGCAGTGAGCAGGCTAGCGGGATCTACGAGCAGTACTTC,TRBD2,TRBJ2-7,.,15,TRBV10-1
CASSLGDRRNSYEQYF,TGTGCCAGCAGCTTAGGTGACAGGCGAAACTCCTACGAGCAGTACTTC,.,TRBJ2-7,.,16,TRBV5-4
CASSPHEGQGYSPLHF,TGTGCCAGCAGTCCCCATGAGGGACAGGGTTATTCACCCCTCCACTTT,TRBD1,TRBJ1-6,.,16,TRBV28
CASSFGWARNSPLHF,TGTGCCAGCAGCTTTGGATGGGCCAGGAATTCACCCCTCCACTTT,.,TRBJ1-6,.,15,TRBV5-1
CASSLPTGLLRPDTQYF,TGTGCCAGTTCCCTACCTACAGGACTATTGAGGCCAGATACGCAGTATTTT,.,TRBJ2-3,.,17,TRBV19
CASSLGSGAARTDTQYF,TGTGCCAGCAGCTTAGGGTCGGGGGCGGCGAGAACAGATACGCAGTATTTT,.,TRBJ2-3,.,17,TRBV11-2
CATSRDFQGNNQPQHF,TGTGCCACCAGCAGAGATTTTCAGGGGAACAATCAGCCCCAGCATTTT,.,TRBJ1-5,few,16,TRBV15
CASSLRGEAYEQYF,TGCGCCAGCAGCTTGCGGGGGGAGGCCTACGAGCAGTACTTC,TRBD2,TRBJ2-7,.,14,TRBV5-1
CASTPTPYEQYF,TGCGCCAGCACCCCTACTCCCTACGAGCAGTACTTC,.,TRBJ2-7,.,12,TRBV10-2
CASSYGTGMNTEAFF,TGTGCCAGCAGTTACGGGACGGGGATGAACACTGAAGCTTTCTTT,.,TRBJ1-1,.,15,TRBV6-5
CASSDRTANQPQHF,TGTGCCAGTAGTGATCGGACAGCCAATCAGCCCCAGCATTTT,.,TRBJ1-5,few,14,TRBV6-5
CASSRDRGYNSPLHF,TGTGCCAGCAGCCGTGACAGGGGGTATAATTCACCCCTCCACTTT,TRBD1,TRBJ1-6,few,15,TRBV7-6